Shown below are 32 T cell receptor beta chains from a single sample sequenced in a study of regulatory T cells in long-lasting Graves disease. Sequencing libraries for TCR beta were prepared with iRepertoire HTBI primers and Arm-PCR of CDR3 regions. TCRdb reprocessed the multiplex PCR reads with MiXCR, giving one entry per CDR3 protein. The sample holds 250,000 to 400,000 distinct CDR3 sequences, 15% to 20% seen once. Time point described: newly diagnosed GD, antithyroid drugs for less than 3 months. The TCR library used RNA extracted from PBMCs. The sample here was peripheral blood mononuclear cells (PBMCs), taken at new diagnosis, from a patient treated with antithyroid drugs. The receptors derive from a female donor with Graves disease.

This clonotype was counted many times. The chain joins TRBV29-1 to TRBJ2-1; the D gene is possibly TRBD1 (5 bases). This CDR3 comprises 11 residues. Trimming left V 3 bases short and J 8 bases short, with 8 bases between. Germline V gene data show CDR1 as SQVTM and CDR2 as ANQGSEA. The CDR3 nucleotides are TGCAGCGTTGATAGGGGCCATGAGCAGTTCTTC. Translation: CSVDRGHEQFF.

There are a few counts of this clonotype. This chain links TRBV29-1 with TRBJ2-1; 9 nucleotides line up with TRBD2. CDR1 is SQVTM, CDR2 ANQGSEA, per germline. There are 15 residues in the CDR3. J lost 1 base, V lost 4 bases, and 5 bases had no gene match. CDR3 bases: TGCAGCGTTGGGTATAGCGGGAGTTCCTACAATGAGCAGTTCTTC. Protein: CSVGYSGSSYNEQFF.

This clonotype was observed a handful of times. This chain connects TRBV18 to TRBJ2-5; a weak D match, TRBD2 (5 bases). The CDR3 spans 13 residues. Germline V gene data show CDR1 as KGHSH and CDR2 as LQKENI. Between the trimmed V and J ends, which lost 2 bases and 6 bases, there was a span of 10 bases. The CDR3 bases are TGTGCCAGCTCACCAGGGGAGAGAAAGACCCAGTACTTC. It translates to CASSPGERKTQYF.

This clonotype was counted at least ten times. The genes are TRBV7-8 and TRBJ2-7, with TRBD1 matching over 11 bases. This CDR3 contains 16 residues. V shed 5 bases, J shed 5 bases, and the junction held 11 bases outside the gene matches. Germline V gene sequence: CDR1 SGHVS, CDR2 FQNEAQ. CDR3 sequence: CASSPGEGQGVNEQYF. DNA of the CDR3: TGTGCCAGCAGCCCGGGCGAGGGACAGGGGGTCAACGAGCAGTACTTC.

The rearrangement uses TRBV6-1 and TRBJ2-2, with unresolved D. The CDR3 is 11 amino acids. CDR1 and CDR2 from the germline V gene are MNHNS and SASEGT. V was cut by 5 bases and J by 6 bases, with 4 bases left in between. Here the CDR3 DNA reads TGTGCCAGCAGTCTGCCCGGGGAGCTGTTTTTT. It yields the protein CASSLPGELFF.

This clonotype was seen at least ten times. A read error is the likely source, as a far larger clone sits one nucleotide away. This chain uses TRBV7-8 with TRBJ1-1; no reliable D call. Trimming stripped 1 base from V and 4 bases from J, with 4 bases between. CDR3 length: 12 amino acids. The germline gives CDR1 SGHVS, CDR2 FQNEAQ. CDR3 bases: TGTGCCAGCAGCTTAGTTAGCACTGAAGCTTTCTTT. The encoded protein is CASSLVSTEAFF. Looking up the rest from reference TRBV7-8 and TRBJ1-1 gives the full variable domain: GAGVSQSPRYKVAKRGQDVALRCDPISGHVSLFWYQQALGQGPEFLTYFQNEAQLDKSGLPSDRFFAERPEGSVSTLKIQRTQQEDSAVYLCASSLVSTEAFFGQGTRLTVV.

This clonotype was found many times. The J gene is TRBJ2-3, the V gene TRBV2; D perhaps matches TRBD2 (6 bases). Germline lookup yields CDR1 SNHLY and CDR2 FYNNEI. The CDR3 length is 16 residues. The V gene lost 4 bases and the J gene lost 2 bases, with 16 bases spanning the gap. CDR3 DNA sequence: TGTGCCAGCAGTGCCATCCTAGCGCAGAACACAGATACGCAGTATTTT. It specifies CASSAILAQNTDTQYF.

There are many counts of this clonotype. The chain carries TRBV12-3 or TRBV12-4 and TRBJ1-4; no reliable D call. This CDR3 has 14 residues. Between the trimmed V and J ends, which lost 4 bases and 10 bases, there was a span of 16 bases. As DNA, the CDR3 is TGTGCCAGCAGTTCCCACTGGGAGAACGGAAAACTGTTTTTT. Translated: CASSSHWENGKLFF.

This clonotype came up many times. The V call is TRBV28, the J call TRBJ2-7, with 7 nucleotides matching TRBD2. Trimming cost V 5 bases and J 7 bases; bases outside gene matches: 8. Germline CDR1 is MDHEN and CDR2 is SYDVKM. CDR3 size: 13 residues. The CDR3 bases are TGTGCCAGCAGTCTCGATGGGACTAAAGAGCAGTACTTC. Its translation is CASSLDGTKEQYF.

There are a few counts of this clonotype. The chain employs TRBV27 and TRBJ1-1, with D possibly being TRBD1 (5 bases). V was cut by 4 bases and J by 5 bases, with 17 bases left in between. In germline, CDR1 is MNHEY, CDR2 SMNVEV (reference sequence). CDR3 length equals 15 residues. The CDR3 sequence is CASSYRSRVGTEAFF. The DNA of the CDR3 is TGTGCCAGCAGTTACCGAAGCAGGGTAGGAACTGAAGCTTTCTTT.

This clonotype has a count of ten or more. V gene TRBV14 combines with J gene TRBJ2-7; D is undetermined. This CDR3 region has 14 residues. Trimming left V 4 bases short and J 0 bases short, with 10 bases between. Germline loops: CDR1 SGHDN, CDR2 FVKESK. The CDR3 DNA reads as TGTGCCAGCAGCCGTAGTGGGGACTCCTACGAGCAGTACTTC. It encodes CASSRSGDSYEQYF.

This clonotype was seen many times. V is TRBV24-1 and J is TRBJ2-5; tentatively, D is TRBD2 (5 bases). Looked up from germline, CDR1 is KGHDR and CDR2 is SFDVKD. Between the trimmed V and J ends, which lost 3 bases and 0 bases, there was a span of 13 bases. This CDR3 spans 16 amino acids. The CDR3 here is CATSDPPEDDQETQYF. CDR3 coding DNA: TGTGCCACCAGTGATCCTCCGGAGGACGACCAAGAGACCCAGTACTTC.

In this sample, this clonotype turned up a few times. This chain joins TRBV27 and TRBJ2-7, with D perhaps assigned TRBD1 or TRBD2 (6 bases each). The V end lost 9 bases, the J end lost 2 bases, and 14 bases lay between the germline ends. Germline CDR1 is MNHEY and CDR2 is SMNVEV (reference sequence). The CDR3 is made up of 13 amino acids. This CDR3 reads CASWGGGPYEQYF. As DNA, the CDR3 is TGTGCCAGTTGGGGTGGGGGGCCCTACGAGCAGTACTTC.

A word on this clonotype: The junction departs from germline at one end; a sequencing error may be responsible. The chain employs TRBV2 and TRBJ2-3; the match to TRBD2 covers 13 bases. This CDR3 comprises 15 residues. Germline CDR1 reads SNHLY; CDR2 reads FYNNEI. CDR3 residues: CARSGLAGGTDTQYF. In DNA, the CDR3 is TGTGCCCGCAGTGGACTAGCGGGAGGCACAGATACGCAGTATTTT. Using reference TRBV2 and TRBJ2-3 for the parts outside the CDR3, the full variable domain is EPEVTQTPSHQVTQMGQEVILRCVPISNHLYFYWYRQILGQKVEFLVSFYNNEISEKSEIFDDQFSVERPDGSNFTLKIRSTKLEDSAMYFCARSGLAGGTDTQYFGPGTRLTVL.

The table lists this clonotype with many counts. The V gene is TRBV12-3 or TRBV12-4, the J gene TRBJ1-3; no clear D gene. This CDR3 contains 14 residues. The germline V and J ends were trimmed by 3 bases and 2 bases, with 8 bases remaining between them. For the CDR3, the DNA is TGTGCCAGCAGTTTGGGTGTCGCTGGAAACACCATATATTTT. It translates to CASSLGVAGNTIYF.

The table lists this clonotype with many counts. The chain combines TRBV2 with TRBJ2-2; 7 nucleotides align to TRBD1. CDR3 length: 17 residues. The V gene's germline CDR1 is SNHLY and CDR2 FYNNEI. The junction had 12 bases not matched to a gene; V was cut back by 2 bases and J by 6 bases. CDR3 in DNA: TGTGCCAGCAGTGAATGGGTGACAGGGCTGGCCGCCGGGGAGCTGTTTTTT. This sequence encodes CASSEWVTGLAAGELFF.

This clonotype occurred a few times. This chain connects TRBV9 to TRBJ2-3; D is perhaps TRBD2 (5 bases). Trimming cost V 3 bases and J 0 bases, with 11 bases left between them. The CDR3 loop spans 15 amino acids. From germline, CDR1 is SGDLS and CDR2 YYNGEE. The CDR3 loop reads CASSAFRESTDTQYF. The DNA of the CDR3 is TGTGCCAGCAGCGCATTCCGGGAAAGCACAGATACGCAGTATTTT.

The chain uses TRBV5-4 and TRBJ2-2, with 13 bases fitting TRBD2. V lost 4 bases, J lost 6 bases, and 3 bases stayed unmatched. The germline gives CDR1 SGHNT, CDR2 YYREEE (reference sequence). CDR3 size: 15 residues. The CDR3 here is CASSPGTSGAGELFF. In nucleotides, the CDR3 is TGTGCCAGCAGCCCCGGGACTAGCGGGGCCGGGGAGCTGTTTTTT. The variable domain in full, with the rest retrieved from reference TRBV5-4 and TRBJ2-2, is ETGVTQSPTHLIKTRGQQVTLRCSSQSGHNTVSWYQQALGQGPQFIFQYYREEENGRGNFPPRFSGLQFPNYSSELNVNALELDDSALYLCASSPGTSGAGELFFGEGSRLTVL.

The genes are TRBV7-2 and TRBJ1-1; D is ambiguous. V dropped 2 bases and J dropped 3 bases, with 19 bases sitting between them. Germline CDR1 is SGHTA and CDR2 is FQGNSA. This CDR3 has 17 amino acids. CDR3: CASSLTRTPHGDTEAFF. The CDR3 DNA reads as TGTGCCAGCAGCTTAACGCGGACGCCCCACGGGGACACTGAAGCTTTCTTT.

At least ten counts were recorded for this clonotype. The chain has TRBV19 and TRBJ2-7; the D gene is possibly TRBD2 (6 bases). The V end was cut by 0 bases, the J end by 0 bases, with 6 bases between. The CDR3 is made up of 14 amino acids. CDR1 and CDR2 (germline): LNHDA, SQIVND (reference sequence). The chain's CDR3 is CASSIEAGSYEQYF. The CDR3, as DNA: TGTGCCAGTAGTATAGAAGCGGGCTCCTACGAGCAGTACTTC.

In its sample, this clonotype was seen many times. The chain recombines TRBV30 with TRBJ2-5, with 9 bases aligning to TRBD2. Unmatched junction bases numbered 19, after V lost 0 bases and J lost 5 bases. The CDR3 is 19 amino acids. Germline lookup yields CDR1 GTSNPN and CDR2 SVGIG (reference sequence). The CDR3 region is CAWSVPAGGPTIPNETQYF. The CDR3 bases are TGTGCCTGGAGTGTACCGGCGGGAGGGCCAACCATACCCAACGAGACCCAGTACTTC.

This clonotype occurred once. Possible read error: a much larger clone is one base away. CDR3 amino acids: CASSYIQGTSYEQYF. The CDR3 DNA is TGTGCCAGCAGTTACATACAGGGGACCTCCTACGAGCAGTACTTC. The chain employs TRBV6-5 and TRBJ2-7; 7 bases are a match to TRBD1. Trimming at V came to 2 bases and at J to 0 bases, leaving 4 bases not matched to a gene. Germline V gene data show CDR1 as MNHEY and CDR2 as SVGAGI. There are 15 residues in the CDR3.

This clonotype was observed at least ten times. The CDR3 sequence: CASSPPTTGGKVYGYTF. CDR3 bases: TGTGCCAGCAGTCCACCCACGACAGGGGGAAAGGTCTATGGCTACACCTTC. The V call is TRBV28, the J call TRBJ1-2; 9 bases align to TRBD1. The CDR3 length is 17 residues. Losses at the gene ends were 5 bases for V and 4 bases for J; bases not matched to a gene: 14. CDR1 is MDHEN and CDR2 is SYDVKM in the germline V gene.

The chain combines TRBV2 with TRBJ2-1, with 12 positions matching TRBD2. From germline, CDR1 is SNHLY and CDR2 FYNNEI. The CDR3 extends over 17 amino acids. With V trimmed by 2 bases and J by 6 bases, 8 bases remained unmatched. The CDR3 is CASSELGLAGGPNEQFF. In nucleotides, the CDR3 is TGTGCCAGCAGTGAATTGGGGCTAGCGGGAGGGCCCAATGAGCAGTTCTTC. Using reference TRBV2 and TRBJ2-1 for the parts outside the CDR3, the full variable domain is EPEVTQTPSHQVTQMGQEVILRCVPISNHLYFYWYRQILGQKVEFLVSFYNNEISEKSEIFDDQFSVERPDGSNFTLKIRSTKLEDSAMYFCASSELGLAGGPNEQFFGPGTRLTVL.

This clonotype has ten or more counts. CDR3 protein: CASSLELIGNTEAFF. CDR3 nucleotides: TGCGCCAGCAGCTTGGAGCTGATCGGTAACACTGAAGCTTTCTTT. The V gene is TRBV5-1, the J gene TRBJ1-1; D remains ambiguous. There are 15 residues in the CDR3. V was cut by 0 bases and J by 2 bases, with 11 bases left in between. Germline CDR1 SGHRS, CDR2 YFSETQ. The whole variable domain, remainder taken from reference TRBV5-1 and TRBJ1-1, is KAGVTQTPRYLIKTRGQQVTLSCSPISGHRSVSWYQQTPGQGLQFLFEYFSETQRNKGNFPGRFSGRQFSNSRSEMNVSTLELGDSALYLCASSLELIGNTEAFFGQGTRLTVV.

This clonotype was found many times. The chain joins TRBV27 to TRBJ1-4; 11 nucleotides align to TRBD1. CDR3 length: 13 residues. Germline assignment: CDR1 MNHEY and CDR2 SMNVEV (reference sequence). After removal of 6 bases from V and 8 bases from J, the junction contained 2 bases not matched to a gene. CDR3 sequence: CASRRDRGEKLFF. In nucleotides, the CDR3 is TGTGCCAGCAGGAGGGACAGGGGGGAAAAACTGTTTTTT.

This clonotype was seen many times. J is TRBJ2-1 and V is TRBV7-9; possible D gene TRBD2, 7 bases. V lost 5 bases to trimming and J lost 0 bases, with 20 bases between them. The CDR3 totals 18 residues. Germline values: CDR1 SEHNR, CDR2 FQNEAQ (reference sequence). CDR3 sequence (DNA): TGTGCCAGCAGCGTTGGACAGATAGCGGGTCCCTCCTACAATGAGCAGTTCTTC. It codes for CASSVGQIAGPSYNEQFF.

In its sample, this clonotype was seen a few times. The genes are TRBV9 and TRBJ2-5; possible D gene TRBD2, 7 bases. CDR1 SGDLS and CDR2 YYNGEE come from the germline V gene. This CDR3 spans 16 amino acids. Trimming removed 0 bases at V and 4 bases at J, with 16 bases between. This CDR3 is CASSVGGGGPGETQYF. DNA of the CDR3: TGTGCCAGCAGCGTAGGAGGGGGGGGGCCGGGAGAGACCCAGTACTTC.

Many counts were recorded for this clonotype. The chain links TRBV12-3 or TRBV12-4 to TRBJ2-3; 9 nucleotides agree with TRBD2. V lost 1 base to trimming and J lost 0 bases; unmatched junction nucleotides: 8. The CDR3 runs to 18 residues. CDR3 nucleotide sequence: TGTGCCAGCAGTTTAGGACTAGCGGAAATCTACAGCACAGATACGCAGTATTTT. This sequence encodes CASSLGLAEIYSTDTQYF.

This clonotype has a handful of counts. The gene calls are TRBV28 and TRBJ2-7; TRBD2 might be the D (5 bases). This CDR3 contains 14 residues. The V gene's germline CDR1 is MDHEN and CDR2 SYDVKM. V lost 6 bases and J 4 bases, leaving 16 bases between the germline ends. CDR3 coding DNA: TGTGCCAGCAGCCACGGGGAGTCGAAGTACGAGCAGTACTTC. Translated: CASSHGESKYEQYF.

This clonotype was seen repeatedly, ten times or more. This chain connects TRBV12-3 or TRBV12-4 to TRBJ1-2; D call uncertain. V dropped 0 bases and J dropped 2 bases, with 4 bases sitting between them. The CDR3 extends over 13 amino acids. CDR3: CASSLAGNYGYTF. The CDR3 nucleotides read TGTGCCAGCAGTTTAGCAGGGAACTATGGCTACACCTTC.

This clonotype was counted ten times or more. The V call is TRBV28, the J call TRBJ2-1, with D uncertain. The CDR3 runs 16 residues. Trimming removed 5 bases from V and 6 bases from J, with 20 bases in between. Germline loops: CDR1 MDHEN, CDR2 SYDVKM. The CDR3 spells CASSPPANAVINEQFF. The CDR3 DNA sequence: TGTGCCAGCAGTCCCCCGGCCAATGCTGTCATCAATGAGCAGTTCTTC.